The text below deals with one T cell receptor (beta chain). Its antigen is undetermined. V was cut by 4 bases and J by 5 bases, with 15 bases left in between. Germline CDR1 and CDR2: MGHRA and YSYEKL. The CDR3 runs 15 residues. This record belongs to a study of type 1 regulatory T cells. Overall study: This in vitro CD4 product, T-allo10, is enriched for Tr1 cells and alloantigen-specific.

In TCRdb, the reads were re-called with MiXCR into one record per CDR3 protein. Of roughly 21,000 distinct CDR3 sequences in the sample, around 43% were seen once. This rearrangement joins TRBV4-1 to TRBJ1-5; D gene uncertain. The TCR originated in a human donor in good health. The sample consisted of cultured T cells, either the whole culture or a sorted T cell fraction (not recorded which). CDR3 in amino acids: CASSRGLRADQPQHF. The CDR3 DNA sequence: TGCGCCAGCAGCCGAGGACTAAGAGCGGATCAGCCCCAGCATTTT.